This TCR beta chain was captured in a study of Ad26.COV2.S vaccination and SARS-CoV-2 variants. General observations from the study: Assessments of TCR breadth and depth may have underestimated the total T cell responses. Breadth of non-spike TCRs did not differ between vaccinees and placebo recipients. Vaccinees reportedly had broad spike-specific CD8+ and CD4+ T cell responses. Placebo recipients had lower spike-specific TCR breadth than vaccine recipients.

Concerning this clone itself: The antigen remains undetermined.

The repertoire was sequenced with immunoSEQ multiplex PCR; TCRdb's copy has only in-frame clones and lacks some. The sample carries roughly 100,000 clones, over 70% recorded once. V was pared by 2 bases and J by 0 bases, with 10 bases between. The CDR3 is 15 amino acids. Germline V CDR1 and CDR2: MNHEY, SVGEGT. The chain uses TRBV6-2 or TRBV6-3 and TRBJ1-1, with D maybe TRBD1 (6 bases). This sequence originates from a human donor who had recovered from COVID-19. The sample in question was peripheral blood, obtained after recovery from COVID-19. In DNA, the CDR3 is TGTGCCAGCAGTTACCAGCCAGGGGTGAACACTGAAGCTTTCTTT. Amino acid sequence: CASSYQPGVNTEAFF.